This TCR beta chain derives from a study of memory CD4+ T cells and cytomegalovirus serostatus (dated by TCRdb to 2018 to 2020). Describing the broader study: The 35 or so healthy Belgian adults in the cohort included 9 who were CMV seropositive and approximately 25 who were CMV seronegative. To replicate a published TCR-based CMV serostatus classifier, the study sequenced CD4+ memory TCRbeta repertoires from a Belgian cohort whose cytomegalovirus serostatus was known. The paper's findings and limits, for the study overall: The results were read as suggesting that the CMV-associated TCR signature is, for the most part, present in the CD4+ memory repertoire. For CMV serostatus prediction, a median bootstrapped AUC of 0.95 was reached with the original framework, and a median bootstrapped AUC of about 0.91 was reached with a US-trained random forest. Unlike the original study, which covered naive and memory CD4+ and CD8+ populations, the Belgian study sequenced only CD4+CD45RO+ memory cells. Among the 160 or so previously reported CMV-associated TCRbeta sequences, 60 to 70 showed up in the CD4+ memory repertoires, with each one found in between one and five individuals. The original-framework classifier achieved a median bootstrapped AUC of about 0.94 with a 95% CI of 0.76-1.00 on the Belgian cohort.

Concerning this clone itself: Its recognized antigen is unknown. No base quality values were provided; no much bigger clone lies one nucleotide off.

Single viable CD3+CD4+CD8-CD45RO+ cells were sorted as memory CD4+ T cells on a FACSAria II. CMV serostatus was assessed using a Roche Elecsys assay, by which serum IgG against CMV pp150, pp28, p38 and p52 was detected. After thawing, total CD4+ T cells were enriched by positive selection with CD4 magnetic microbeads. The samples came from a separate study whose specific focus was interrogating the CD4+ T cell memory repertoire. Peripheral blood mononuclear cells were isolated and cryopreserved according to standard operating procedures, and serum was stored at -80 degrees C. CD3-PerCP (BW264/56), CD4-APC (RPA-T4), CD45RO-PE (UCHT1) and CD8-Pacific Orange (3B5) antibodies were used for staining, and non-viable cells were excluded with Sytox blue. V is pruned by 0 bases and J by 2 bases, leaving 2 bases of the junction without a gene match. Measured from the cysteine to the phenylalanine, the CDR3 is 16 residues long. The sequence is cut down to CDR3 DNA, 48 bases in frame from base 1. CDR1 and CDR2 are drawn from the germline V gene (reference sequence): MNHNY, SVGAGI.

The Quick-DNA Microprep Kit was used to extract genomic DNA from the sorted cells. Amplification of TCRbeta DNA was done with the immunoSEQ hsTCRbeta kit, following the protocol from the manufacturer. TCRbeta libraries were sequenced on an Illumina MiSeq instrument. In the source study's methods: Once out-of-frame sequences had been removed, 2,200,000 or so distinct TCRbeta sequences were left, which works out to an average of approximately 73,000 per individual. Each individual was scored according to the count of approximately 170 previously reported CMV-associated TCRbeta sequences and the total productive distinct TCRbeta count. A beta-binomial model was reimplemented in Python, and scikit-learn random forests with default parameters were trained on data from the US cohort. Classifier performance on the Belgian cohort was summarized as median AUC with percentile confidence intervals calculated over 10,000 bootstrap iterations. TCRdb took this table from immuneACCESS and kept in-frame rearrangements with V and J called. Such tables lack part of the clones; where checked against another copy, unresolved V genes explain under half of the gap, and the rest is unexplained. That table gives V, J and clone size, and the DNA gave D and trimming. This sample holds about 40,000 clones; approximately 84% were observed only once. Of the sample, approximately 0.54% is held by the ten largest clones.

Sequencing used memory CD4+ T cells from blood. This chain joins TRBV6-6 to TRBJ2-4, and TRBD1 matches 9 of the central bases. This sequence was found in an adult in good health and CMV-seronegative. This receptor carries the CDR3 CASSYSTGGTKNIQYF. At the DNA level, the sequence is TGTGCCAGCAGTTACTCGACAGGGGGGACCAAAAACATTCAGTACTTC.